The 2 T cell receptor beta chains presented below share a single source sample, sequenced in a study of blood T cells in healthy people across ages. Through a sample-barcoded 5' primer and a J-beta primer mix, a second PCR was run for roughly 7 to 11 cycles. MiXCR, applied by TCRdb to the 5' RACE reads, yields one record per CDR3 protein. Here the sample spans over 700,000 distinct CDR3 sequences, around half being singletons. The source material was blood. The receptors stem from a man aged 80 or over in good health.

This clonotype occurred a few times. This sequence joins TRBV3-1 and TRBJ2-7; TRBD1 aligns across 9 bases. The CDR3 is 13 residues long. In germline, CDR1 is LGHDT, CDR2 YNNKEL (reference sequence). With 8 bases clipped from V and 3 bases from J, the junction kept 5 bases outside the gene matches. DNA for the CDR3: TGTGCCAGCGGACGACAGGGGGACTACGAGCAGTACTTC. Translating gives CASGRQGDYEQYF.

V and J are TRBV18 and TRBJ1-6; 7 bases are a match to TRBD1. This CDR3 has 14 amino acids. Germline-derived CDR1 and CDR2 are KGHSH and LQKENI. The V gene end was trimmed by 6 bases and the J gene end by 10 bases; junction bases not matched to a gene: 9. The CDR3 protein is CASSTTGTESPLHF. The CDR3 nucleotides are TGTGCCAGCTCGACGACAGGGACGGAGTCACCCCTCCACTTT.